These 5 T cell receptor beta chains were sequenced from one sample in a study of blood T cell repertoires in COVID-19. Generated by immunoSEQ multiplex PCR, the TCRdb table keeps only in-frame clones and is missing some. Here the sample spans about 200,000 clones, 75% to 90% being singletons. Material for sequencing was peripheral blood. These receptors all come from a woman in her 70s with COVID-19, enrolled during active disease.

The chain combines TRBV7-9 with TRBJ1-3; no definite D call. The CDR3 contains 15 residues. Germline V gene data show CDR1 as SEHNR and CDR2 as FQNEAQ (reference sequence). The V end lost 5 bases, the J end lost 2 bases, and 13 bases lay between the germline ends. The CDR3 loop is CASSALKGAGNTIYF. The CDR3 nucleotides are TGTGCCAGCAGCGCCCTTAAGGGAGCTGGAAACACCATATATTTT.

This chain links TRBV28 with TRBJ2-5; 12 nucleotides match TRBD2. The germline V gene encodes CDR1 MDHEN and CDR2 SYDVKM. Trimming cost V 6 bases and J 4 bases; bases outside gene matches: 6. The CDR3 is 15 residues long. This CDR3 is CASSPSGRVRETQYF. In DNA, the CDR3 is TGTGCCAGCAGCCCTAGCGGGAGGGTAAGAGAGACCCAGTACTTC.

The V gene is TRBV30, the J gene TRBJ2-4; 7 nucleotides match TRBD2. The length of the CDR3 is 14 residues. Germline values: CDR1 GTSNPN, CDR2 SVGIG (reference sequence). V lost 3 bases, J lost 1 base, and 3 bases stayed unmatched. The CDR3 spells CAWRDSGAKNIQYF. As DNA, the CDR3 is TGTGCCTGGAGGGATAGCGGGGCCAAAAACATTCAGTACTTC.

This clone has just a few counts. The chain joins TRBV5-6 to TRBJ2-7; 10 positions match TRBD2. CDR1 is SGHDT, CDR2 YYEEEE, per germline. J was trimmed by 7 bases and V by 2 bases; bases with no gene match: 9. The CDR3 runs to 15 residues. CDR3 DNA sequence: TGTGCCAGCAGCTTTAGGCTAGCGGGAGCGGCGGAGCAGTACTTC. Its protein product is CASSFRLAGAAEQYF.

The chain links TRBV19 to TRBJ1-1; 10 nucleotides align to TRBD1. J was trimmed by 1 base and V by 7 bases; bases with no gene match: 9. The germline gives CDR1 LNHDA, CDR2 SQIVND (reference sequence). This CDR3 region has 16 residues. In nucleotides, the CDR3 is TGTGCCAGTATGGAGACAGGGGGCGTCGGGAACACTGAAGCTTTCTTT. Translated, it gives CASMETGGVGNTEAFF.